The clone carrying this T cell receptor (beta chain) was seen at least ten times. In TCRdb, the 5' RACE reads were re-called with MiXCR into one record per CDR3 protein. Of 23,000 or so distinct CDR3 sequences listed, approximately 6.6% were seen once; the top ten hold about 13%. The source of the sample is a study of spatial heterogeneity in lung cancer. The V end lost 8 bases, the J end lost 0 bases, and 26 bases lay between the germline ends. The CDR3 totals 20 residues. The germline V gene encodes CDR1 MDHEN and CDR2 SYDVKM. Time point defined: sample taken at primary tumor resection. Material for sequencing was whole RNA from tumor, nontumor lung or frozen PBMC, left unsorted. Samples were donated by 72 untreated early-stage non-small cell lung cancer patients.

Specimen: PBMCs, collected at surgery. This receptor was taken from a male donor with early-stage non-small cell lung cancer. The genes are TRBV28 and TRBJ1-6; perhaps TRBD1 as D (6 bases). The CDR3 loop reads CASRLTRLDSPSSYNSPLHF. The CDR3 DNA sequence: TGTGCCAGCCGCTTAACTCGTCTGGACAGCCCCAGCTCCTATAATTCACCCCTCCACTTT.